This T cell receptor beta chain was found in a study of cytomegalovirus exposure and HLA in healthy donors. In germline, CDR1 is SNHLY, CDR2 FYNNEI. V lost 7 bases and J 3 bases, leaving 19 bases between the germline ends. The CDR3 spans 16 residues. Study-level points and caveats: When the data were analyzed later, several of the most significant clusters appeared to be linked to common viral pathogens. Across donors, presence/absence analyses took sequencing depth to be roughly uniform. Later genetic work tied a missense DCLRE1C variant to beta-chain V and J trimming.

The primer mix had 60 Vbeta and 13 Jbeta primers. The table came from immunoSEQ multiplex PCR; TCRdb's copy has only in-frame clones and leaves some out. Altogether 150,000 to 200,000 clones are present, over 65% being singletons, with the ten largest covering around 0.1%. Each of the donors was a healthy bone marrow donor. Of note for this clone: As yet, its antigen is unknown.

The TCR originated in a boy aged 2 to 10 in good health and CMV-seronegative. V gene TRBV2 combines with J gene TRBJ1-3; weak D call: TRBD1 (5 bases). Input material: PBMCs. The CDR3 region is CASTKRWQGGGNTIYF. DNA for the CDR3: TGTGCCAGCACCAAAAGATGGCAGGGCGGTGGAAACACCATATATTTT.